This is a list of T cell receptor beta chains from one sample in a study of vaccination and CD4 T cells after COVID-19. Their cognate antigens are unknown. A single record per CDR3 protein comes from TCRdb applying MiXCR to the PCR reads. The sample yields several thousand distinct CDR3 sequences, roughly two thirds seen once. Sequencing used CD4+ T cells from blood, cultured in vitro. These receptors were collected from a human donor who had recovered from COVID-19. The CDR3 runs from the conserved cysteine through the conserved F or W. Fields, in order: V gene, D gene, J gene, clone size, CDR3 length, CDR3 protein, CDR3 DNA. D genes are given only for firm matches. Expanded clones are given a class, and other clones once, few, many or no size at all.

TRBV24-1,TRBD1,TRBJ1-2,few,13,CATSDQGVRGYTF,TGTGCCACCAGTGATCAGGGGGTCCGTGGCTACACCTTC
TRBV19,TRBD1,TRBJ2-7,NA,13,CASSTDRGYEQYF,TGTGCCAGTAGTACCGACAGGGGTTACGAGCAGTACTTC
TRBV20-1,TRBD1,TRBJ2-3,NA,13,CSANTGVADTQYF,TGCAGTGCTAATACAGGGGTCGCAGATACGCAGTATTTT
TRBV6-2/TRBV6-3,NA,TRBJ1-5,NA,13,CASSPPRGQPQHF,TGTGCCAGCAGCCCCCCCCGGGGACAGCCCCAGCATTTT
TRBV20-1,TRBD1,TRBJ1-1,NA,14,CSARGDRGGTEAFF,TGCAGTGCTAGAGGTGACAGGGGGGGGACTGAAGCTTTCTTT
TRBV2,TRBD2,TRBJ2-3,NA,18,CASSESAGGLKGTDTQYF,TGTGCCAGCAGTGAGTCAGCGGGGGGGCTAAAAGGCACAGATACGCAGTATTTT
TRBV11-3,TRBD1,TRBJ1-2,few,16,CASSFETGLTNYGYTF,TGTGCCAGCAGCTTTGAGACAGGGCTGACTAACTATGGCTACACCTTC
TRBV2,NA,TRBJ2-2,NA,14,CASYPRLQIGELFF,TGTGCCAGCTACCCCCGACTTCAGATCGGGGAGCTGTTTTTT
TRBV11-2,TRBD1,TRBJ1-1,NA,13,CASRLQGRAEAFF,TGTGCCAGCAGATTACAGGGGAGGGCTGAAGCTTTCTTT
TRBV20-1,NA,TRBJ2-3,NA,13,CSARHQSTDTQYF,TGCAGTGCCCGTCACCAGAGCACAGATACGCAGTATTTT
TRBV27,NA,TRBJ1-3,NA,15,CASFSLGESGNTIYF,TGTGCCAGCTTTTCTCTCGGGGAGTCCGGAAACACCATATATTTT
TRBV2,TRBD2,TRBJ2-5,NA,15,CASSSIAGGAAAQYF,TGTGCCAGCAGTTCGATAGCGGGAGGGGCGGCGGCCCAGTACTTC
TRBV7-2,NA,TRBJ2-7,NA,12,CASSLAQARQYF,TGTGCCAGCAGCTTAGCCCAGGCACGGCAGTACTTC
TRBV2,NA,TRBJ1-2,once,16,CASSEARVIGIYGYTF,TGTGCCAGCAGTGAAGCCAGGGTTATCGGCATCTATGGCTACACCTTC
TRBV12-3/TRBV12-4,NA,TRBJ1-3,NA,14,CASSPQRPGNTIYF,TGTGCCAGCAGCCCTCAGCGGCCTGGAAACACCATATATTTT
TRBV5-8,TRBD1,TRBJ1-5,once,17,CASSSGQGRVGNQPQHF,TGTGCCAGCAGCTCGGGACAGGGTAGGGTCGGCAATCAGCCCCAGCATTTT
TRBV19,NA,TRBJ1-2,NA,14,CASSIGTSQYGYTF,TGTGCCAGTAGTATAGGAACAAGCCAGTATGGCTACACCTTC
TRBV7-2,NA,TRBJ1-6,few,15,CASSFLGQYNSPLHF,TGTGCCAGCAGCTTCCTTGGACAGTACAATTCACCCCTCCACTTT
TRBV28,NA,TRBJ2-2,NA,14,CASSLAGNMGELFF,TGTGCCAGCAGTTTGGCAGGGAATATGGGGGAGCTGTTTTTT
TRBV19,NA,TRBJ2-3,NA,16,CASSIIGTQSTDTQYF,TGTGCCAGTAGTATTATCGGGACTCAGAGCACAGATACGCAGTATTTT
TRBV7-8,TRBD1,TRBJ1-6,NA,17,CAGSYGTGVSYNSPLHF,TGTGCCGGCAGCTACGGGACAGGGGTGTCCTATAATTCACCCCTCCACTTT
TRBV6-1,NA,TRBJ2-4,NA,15,CASNMDSLAKNIQYF,TGTGCCAGCAACATGGACAGCCTAGCCAAAAACATTCAGTACTTC
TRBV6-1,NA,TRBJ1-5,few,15,CASSLLPGSNQPQHF,TGTGCCAGCAGCCTCCTTCCAGGGAGCAATCAGCCCCAGCATTTT
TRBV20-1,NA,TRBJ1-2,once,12,CSARGPGGGYTF,TGCAGTGCTAGAGGACCTGGAGGCGGCTACACCTTC
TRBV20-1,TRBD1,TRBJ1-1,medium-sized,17,CSARDPYRGSINTEAFF,TGCAGTGCTAGAGATCCGTACAGGGGGAGTATAAACACTGAAGCTTTCTTT
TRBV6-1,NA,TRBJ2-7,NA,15,CASKGIADNSYEQYF,TGTGCCAGCAAGGGTATAGCGGATAACTCCTACGAGCAGTACTTC
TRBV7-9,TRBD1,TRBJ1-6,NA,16,CASSLATGGGNSPLHF,TGTGCCAGCAGCTTAGCCACAGGGGGCGGCAATTCACCCCTCCACTTT